The present T cell receptor (beta chain) was sequenced within a study of blood T cells in healthy people across ages. The germline V and J ends were trimmed by 2 bases and 4 bases, with 15 bases remaining between them. This CDR3 has 15 amino acids. Sample-barcoded 5' priming and a J-beta primer mix drove a second PCR of about 6 to 11 cycles. One entry per CDR3 protein results from TCRdb running MiXCR on the 5' RACE reads. The sample lists approximately 800,000 distinct CDR3 sequences, 56% occurring once. The sample comprised blood. The V gene is TRBV12-3 or TRBV12-4, the J gene TRBJ2-7; D gene unclear. The TCR sequence derives from a middle-aged man in good health. CDR3 nucleotides: TGTGCCAGCAGTTTATTCGAGTCCGGCCGATACGAGCAGTACTTC. Translation: CASSLFESGRYEQYF.